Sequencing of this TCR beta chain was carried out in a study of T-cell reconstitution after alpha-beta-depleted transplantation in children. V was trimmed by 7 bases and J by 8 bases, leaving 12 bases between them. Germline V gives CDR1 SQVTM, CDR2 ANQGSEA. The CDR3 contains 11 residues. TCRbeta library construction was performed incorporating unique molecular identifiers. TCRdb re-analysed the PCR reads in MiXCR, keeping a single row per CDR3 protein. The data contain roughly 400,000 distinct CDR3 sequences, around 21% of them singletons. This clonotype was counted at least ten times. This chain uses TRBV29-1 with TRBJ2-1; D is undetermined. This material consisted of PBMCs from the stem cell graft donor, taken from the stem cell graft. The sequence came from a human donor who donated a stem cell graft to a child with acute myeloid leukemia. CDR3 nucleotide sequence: TGCAGCGCCGCCCCCTCGCATGAGCAGTTCTTC. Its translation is CSAAPSHEQFF.